The source of this TCR beta chain is a study of OX40 agonist ivuxolimab in advanced cancers. Germline V gene sequence: CDR1 MNHNY, CDR2 SVGAGI (reference sequence). The ends were cut back, 2 bases at V and 8 bases at J, with 7 bases in the middle. The CDR3 covers 12 residues. TCRdb's copy holds only in-frame clones and misses some; the assay was immunoSEQ multiplex PCR. The sample contains tens of thousands of clones, approximately 83% of which appear only once. The V call is TRBV6-6, the J call TRBJ2-1; D is ambiguous. The sample consisted of CD4+ or CD8+ T cells sorted from blood, taken in a trial of the OX40 agonist ivuxolimab. This TCR derives from an adult with an advanced solid tumor such as melanoma, head and neck, liver or kidney cancer. CDR3 sequence reads: CASSYGSDEQFF. In DNA, the CDR3 is TGTGCCAGCAGTTACGGGTCGGATGAGCAGTTCTTC.